Sequencing of this TCR beta chain was carried out in a study of cytomegalovirus exposure and HLA in healthy donors. Study observations and caveats: The study flagged some 170 TCR beta chains as cytomegalovirus-associated. When a later analysis compared HLA-associated TCR beta chains with equally common others, the HLA-associated chains turned out to be more clonally expanded and to have lower generation probabilities. An ancestry cluster, one associated with Asian ancestry, reportedly showed fewer N-insertions than the approximately 650-donor mean in a later analysis. Researchers reportedly found TCR beta sequences accurately predicted most subjects' HLA-A and HLA-B alleles.

Looked up from germline, CDR1 is SGHRS and CDR2 is YFSETQ. The CDR3 has 15 residues. J was trimmed by 5 bases and V by 0 bases; bases with no gene match: 8. The PCR used 60 Vbeta and 13 Jbeta primers. The assay was immunoSEQ multiplex PCR, and TCRdb's table has in-frame clones only and misses some. Here the sample spans 150,000 to 200,000 clones, over 60% being singletons. As regards this clone: Its antigen is still unknown.

The chain is built from TRBV5-1 and TRBJ2-7; 7 nucleotides agree with TRBD2. The sequencing input was PBMCs. The source is a girl under 18 in good health and CMV-seronegative. In DNA form, the CDR3 reads TGCGCCAGCAGCTTGGTCGTCCGGGAGGCCCACGAGCAGTACTTC. Its protein product is CASSLVVREAHEQYF.